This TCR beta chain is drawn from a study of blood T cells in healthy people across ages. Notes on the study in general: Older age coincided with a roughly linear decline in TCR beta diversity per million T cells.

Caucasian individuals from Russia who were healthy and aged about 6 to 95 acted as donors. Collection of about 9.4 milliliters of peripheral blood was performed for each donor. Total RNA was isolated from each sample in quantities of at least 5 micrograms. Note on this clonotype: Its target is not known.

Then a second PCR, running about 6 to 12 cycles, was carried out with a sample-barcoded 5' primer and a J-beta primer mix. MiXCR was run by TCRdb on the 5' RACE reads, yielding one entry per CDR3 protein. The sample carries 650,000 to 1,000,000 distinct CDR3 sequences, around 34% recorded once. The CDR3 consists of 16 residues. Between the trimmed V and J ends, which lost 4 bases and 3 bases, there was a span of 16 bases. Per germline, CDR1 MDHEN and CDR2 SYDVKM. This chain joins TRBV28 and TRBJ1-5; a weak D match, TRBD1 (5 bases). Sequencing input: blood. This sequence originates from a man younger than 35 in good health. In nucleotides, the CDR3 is TGTGCCAGCAGTTCCTTGGGACGGAATTACAATCAGCCCCAGCATTTT. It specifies CASSSLGRNYNQPQHF.